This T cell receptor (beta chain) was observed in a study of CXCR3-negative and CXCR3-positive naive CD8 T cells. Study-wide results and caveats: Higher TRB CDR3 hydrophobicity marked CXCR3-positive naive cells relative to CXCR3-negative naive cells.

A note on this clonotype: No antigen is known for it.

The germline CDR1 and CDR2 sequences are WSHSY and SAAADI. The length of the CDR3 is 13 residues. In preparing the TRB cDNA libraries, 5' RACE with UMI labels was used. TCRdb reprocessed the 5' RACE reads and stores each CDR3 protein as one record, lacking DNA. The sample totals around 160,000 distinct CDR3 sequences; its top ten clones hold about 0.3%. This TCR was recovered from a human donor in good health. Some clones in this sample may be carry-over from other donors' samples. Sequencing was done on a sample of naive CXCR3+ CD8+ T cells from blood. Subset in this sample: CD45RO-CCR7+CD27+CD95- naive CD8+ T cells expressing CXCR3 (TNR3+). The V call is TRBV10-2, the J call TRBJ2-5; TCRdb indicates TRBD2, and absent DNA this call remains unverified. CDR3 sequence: CASSEQGPWTQYF.